The present T cell receptor beta chain was sequenced within a study of vaccination and CD4 T cells after COVID-19. This sample's time point: late sampling 161 to 241 days after vaccination in a few convalescent patients. Treatment noted: roughly 10-day PBMC culture with coronavirus spike peptide pools or control peptides (ViraFEST assay). V was trimmed by 3 bases and J by 11 bases, leaving 21 bases between them. This CDR3 has 15 amino acids. Germline loops: CDR1 MDHEN, CDR2 SYDVKM. Cultured CD4+ T cell DNA underwent sequencing with the Oncomine TCR Beta short-read assay. A single record per CDR3 protein comes from TCRdb applying MiXCR to the PCR reads. The sample has around 30,000 distinct CDR3 sequences, over 30% seen once. For this clonotype: Its antigen is unknown.

This specimen consisted of CD4+ T cells from blood, cultured in vitro, obtained about 7 months after SARS-CoV-2 vaccination. V usage is TRBV28 and J usage is TRBJ2-3; a possible D gene is TRBD1 (6 bases). This receptor was taken from a human donor who had recovered from COVID-19. The CDR3 DNA reads as TGTGCCAGCAGTTTCGGGCAGCTCGAGGGCAGGGGGCAGTATTTT. It codes for CASSFGQLEGRGQYF.